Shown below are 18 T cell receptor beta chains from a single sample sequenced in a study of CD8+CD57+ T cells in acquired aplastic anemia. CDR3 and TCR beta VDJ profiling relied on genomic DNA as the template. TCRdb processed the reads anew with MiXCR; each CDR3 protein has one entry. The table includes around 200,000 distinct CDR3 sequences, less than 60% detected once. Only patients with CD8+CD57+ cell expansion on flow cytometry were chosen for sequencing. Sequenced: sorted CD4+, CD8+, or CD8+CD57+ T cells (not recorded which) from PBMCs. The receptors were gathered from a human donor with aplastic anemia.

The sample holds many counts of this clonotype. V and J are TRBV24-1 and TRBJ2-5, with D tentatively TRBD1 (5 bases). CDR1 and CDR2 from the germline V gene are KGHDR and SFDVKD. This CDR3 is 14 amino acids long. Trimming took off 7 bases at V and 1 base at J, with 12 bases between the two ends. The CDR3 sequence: CATSMPGFQETQYF. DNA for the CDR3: TGTGCCACCAGCATGCCAGGGTTCCAAGAGACCCAGTACTTC.

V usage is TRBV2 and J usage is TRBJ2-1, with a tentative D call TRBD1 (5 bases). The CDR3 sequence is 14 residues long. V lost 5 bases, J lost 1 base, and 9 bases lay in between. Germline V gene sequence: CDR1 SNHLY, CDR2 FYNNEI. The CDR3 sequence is CASSLRVSYNEQFF. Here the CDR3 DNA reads TGTGCCAGCAGTCTCAGGGTTTCCTACAATGAGCAGTTCTTC.

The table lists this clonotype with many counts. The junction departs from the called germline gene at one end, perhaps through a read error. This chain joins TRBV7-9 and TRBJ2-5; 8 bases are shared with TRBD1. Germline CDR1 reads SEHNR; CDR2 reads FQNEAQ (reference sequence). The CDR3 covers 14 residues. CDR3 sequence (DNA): TGCGCCAGCAGCCCGCAGGGGGCCCAAGGGACCCAGTACTTC. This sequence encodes CASSPQGAQGTQYF.

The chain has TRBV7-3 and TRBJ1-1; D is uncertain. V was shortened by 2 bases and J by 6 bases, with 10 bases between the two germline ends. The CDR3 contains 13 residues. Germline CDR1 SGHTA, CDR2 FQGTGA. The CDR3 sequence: CASSLGLGAEAFF. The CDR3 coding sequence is TGTGCCAGCAGCTTAGGGTTAGGAGCTGAAGCTTTCTTT.

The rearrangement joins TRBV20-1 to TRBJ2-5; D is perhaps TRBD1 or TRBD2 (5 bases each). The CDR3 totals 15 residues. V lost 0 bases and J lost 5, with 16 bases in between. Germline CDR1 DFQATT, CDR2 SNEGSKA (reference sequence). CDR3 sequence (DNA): TGCAGTGCTAGAGATCGGGGCAGCCTAGGGGAGACCCAGTACTTC. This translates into CSARDRGSLGETQYF.

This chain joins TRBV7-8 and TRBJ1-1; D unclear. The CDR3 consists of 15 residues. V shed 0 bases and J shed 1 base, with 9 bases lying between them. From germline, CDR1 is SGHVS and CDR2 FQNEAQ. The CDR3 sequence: CASSLAPNPNTEAFF. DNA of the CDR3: TGTGCCAGCAGCTTAGCGCCAAACCCGAACACTGAAGCTTTCTTT. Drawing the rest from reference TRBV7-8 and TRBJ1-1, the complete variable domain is GAGVSQSPRYKVAKRGQDVALRCDPISGHVSLFWYQQALGQGPEFLTYFQNEAQLDKSGLPSDRFFAERPEGSVSTLKIQRTQQEDSAVYLCASSLAPNPNTEAFFGQGTRLTVV.

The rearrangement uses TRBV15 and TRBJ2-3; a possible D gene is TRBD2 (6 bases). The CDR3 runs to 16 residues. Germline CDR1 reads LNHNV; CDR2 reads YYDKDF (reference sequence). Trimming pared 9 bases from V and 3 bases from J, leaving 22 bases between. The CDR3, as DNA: TGTGCCACTACCAAGGGAGGATCTAGAGGGACAGATACGCAGTATTTT. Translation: CATTKGGSRGTDTQYF. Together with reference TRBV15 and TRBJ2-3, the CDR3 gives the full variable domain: DAMVIQNPRYQVTQFGKPVTLSCSQTLNHNVMYWYQQKSSQAPKLLFHYYDKDFNNEADTPDNFQSRRPNTSFCFLDIRSPGLGDTAMYLCATTKGGSRGTDTQYFGPGTRLTVL.

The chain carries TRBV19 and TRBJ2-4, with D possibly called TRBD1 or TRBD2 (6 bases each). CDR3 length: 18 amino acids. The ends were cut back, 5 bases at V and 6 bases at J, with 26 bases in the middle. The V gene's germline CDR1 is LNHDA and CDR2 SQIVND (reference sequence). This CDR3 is CASSRRGPGPSTGNIQYF. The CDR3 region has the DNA TGTGCCAGTAGTCGACGGGGGCCCGGCCCATCAACTGGAAACATTCAGTACTTC.

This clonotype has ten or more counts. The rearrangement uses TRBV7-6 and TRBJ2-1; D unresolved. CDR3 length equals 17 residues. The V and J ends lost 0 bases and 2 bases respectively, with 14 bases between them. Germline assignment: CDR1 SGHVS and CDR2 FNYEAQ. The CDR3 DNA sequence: TGTGCCAGCAGCTTAGCGATCCAGTGGTTCGCCTACAATGAGCAGTTCTTC. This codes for CASSLAIQWFAYNEQFF.

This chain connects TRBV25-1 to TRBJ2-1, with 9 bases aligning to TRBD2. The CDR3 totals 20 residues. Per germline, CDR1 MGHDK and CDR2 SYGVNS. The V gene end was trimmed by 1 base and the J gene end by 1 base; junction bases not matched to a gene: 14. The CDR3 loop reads CASSESPPRYSGRSYNEQFF. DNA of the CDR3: TGTGCCAGCAGTGAATCGCCCCCACGGTACAGCGGGAGGTCCTACAATGAGCAGTTCTTC.

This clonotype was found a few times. This CDR3 reads CASSGQVRSPLHF. As DNA, the CDR3 is TGTGCCAGCAGTGGACAGGTCCGTTCACCCCTCCACTTT. The chain links TRBV2 to TRBJ1-6; tentatively, D is TRBD1 (6 bases). V was pared by 4 bases and J by 9 bases, with 10 bases between. Germline V gene data show CDR1 as SNHLY and CDR2 as FYNNEI. There are 13 residues in the CDR3.

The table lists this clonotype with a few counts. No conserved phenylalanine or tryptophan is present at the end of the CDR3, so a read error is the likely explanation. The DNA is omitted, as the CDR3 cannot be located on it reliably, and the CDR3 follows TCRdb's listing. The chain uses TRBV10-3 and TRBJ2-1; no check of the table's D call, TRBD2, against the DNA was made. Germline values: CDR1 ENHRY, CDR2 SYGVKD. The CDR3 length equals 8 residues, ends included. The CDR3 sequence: CASSGLAG.

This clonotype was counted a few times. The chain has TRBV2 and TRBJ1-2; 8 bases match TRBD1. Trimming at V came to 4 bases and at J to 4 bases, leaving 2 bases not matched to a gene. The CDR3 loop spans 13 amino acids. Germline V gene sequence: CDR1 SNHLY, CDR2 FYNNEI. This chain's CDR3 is CASSGDRSYGYTF. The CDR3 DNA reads TGTGCCAGCAGTGGGGACAGGTCCTATGGCTACACCTTC.

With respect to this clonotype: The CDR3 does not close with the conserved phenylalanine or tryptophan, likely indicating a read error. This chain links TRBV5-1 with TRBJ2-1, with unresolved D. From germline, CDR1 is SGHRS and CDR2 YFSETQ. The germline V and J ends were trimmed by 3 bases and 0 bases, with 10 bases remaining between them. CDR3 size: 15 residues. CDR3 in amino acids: CASSSPLSSYNEQFL. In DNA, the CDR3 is TGCGCCAGCAGCTCTCCGTTGAGCTCCTACAATGAGCAGTTCCTC.

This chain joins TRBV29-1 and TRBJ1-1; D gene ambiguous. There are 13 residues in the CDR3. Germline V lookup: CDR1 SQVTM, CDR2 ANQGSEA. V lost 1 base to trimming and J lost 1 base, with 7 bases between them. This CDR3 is CSVEGQENTEAFF. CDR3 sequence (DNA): TGCAGCGTTGAAGGCCAGGAGAACACTGAAGCTTTCTTT.

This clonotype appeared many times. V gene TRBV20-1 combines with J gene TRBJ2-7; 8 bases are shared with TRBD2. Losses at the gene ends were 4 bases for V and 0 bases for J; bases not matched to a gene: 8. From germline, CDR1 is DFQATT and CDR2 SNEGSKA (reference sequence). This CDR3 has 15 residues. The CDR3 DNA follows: TGCAGTGCTATCACTCGTCTAGCGGGCTCCTACGAGCAGTACTTC. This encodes CSAITRLAGSYEQYF.

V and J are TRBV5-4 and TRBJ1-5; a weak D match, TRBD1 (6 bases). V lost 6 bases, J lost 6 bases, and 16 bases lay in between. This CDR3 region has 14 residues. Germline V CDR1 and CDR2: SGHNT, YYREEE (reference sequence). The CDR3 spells CASKMTGEGQPQHF. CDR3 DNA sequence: TGTGCCAGCAAAATGACAGGAGAGGGTCAGCCCCAGCATTTT.

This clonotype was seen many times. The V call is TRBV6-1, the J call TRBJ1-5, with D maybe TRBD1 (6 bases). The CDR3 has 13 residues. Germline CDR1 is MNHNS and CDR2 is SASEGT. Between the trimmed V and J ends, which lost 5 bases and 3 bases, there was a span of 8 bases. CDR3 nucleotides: TGTGCCAGCAGTCGGGACAACAATCAGCCCCAGCATTTT. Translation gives CASSRDNNQPQHF.